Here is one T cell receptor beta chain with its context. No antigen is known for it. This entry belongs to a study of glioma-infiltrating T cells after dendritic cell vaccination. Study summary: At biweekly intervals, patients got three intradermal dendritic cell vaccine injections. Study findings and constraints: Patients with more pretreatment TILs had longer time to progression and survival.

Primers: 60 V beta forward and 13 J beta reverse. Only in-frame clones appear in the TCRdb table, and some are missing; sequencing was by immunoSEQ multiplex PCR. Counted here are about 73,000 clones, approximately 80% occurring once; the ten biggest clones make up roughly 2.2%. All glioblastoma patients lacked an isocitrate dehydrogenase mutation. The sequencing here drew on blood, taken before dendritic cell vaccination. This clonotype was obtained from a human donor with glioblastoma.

The DNA for the CDR3 is TGTGCCAGCAGCAGGCTCAACAGGGTATACGAGCAGTACTTC. Translation: CASSRLNRVYEQYF. The V gene is TRBV7-2, the J gene TRBJ2-7, with D tentatively TRBD1 (6 bases). The germline V gene has CDR1 SGHTA and CDR2 FQGNSA. The CDR3 contains 14 residues. V dropped 5 bases and J dropped 4 bases, with 15 bases sitting between them. The variable domain in full, with the rest retrieved from reference TRBV7-2 and TRBJ2-7, is GAGVSQSPSNKVTEKGKDVELRCDPISGHTALYWYRQSLGQGLEFLIYFQGNSAPDKSGLPSDRFSAERTGGSVSTLTIQRTQQEDSAVYLCASSRLNRVYEQYFGPGTRLTVT.